Shown below are 5 T cell receptor beta chains from a single sample sequenced in a study of identical twins. TCRdb redid the calling of the 5' RACE reads with MiXCR, one entry per CDR3 protein. The table records fewer than 500,000 distinct CDR3 sequences, 13% to 15% of them present only once. The data were also submitted as part of a second study, on yellow fever vaccine responses in identical twins.

Material for sequencing was CD4+ T cells sorted from blood. The receptor source for this set is a woman between 18 and 29 years old in good health.

The genes are TRBV10-2 and TRBJ2-2; no clear D. Germline V lookup: CDR1 WSHSY, CDR2 SAAADI. The CDR3 extends over 12 amino acids. The V gene lost 4 bases and the J gene lost 8 bases, with 8 bases spanning the gap. The DNA for the CDR3 is TGCGCCAGCAGTGCTCTGGCAGGGGAGCTGTTTTTT. Translating it yields CASSALAGELFF.

This clonotype was recorded many times. The V call is TRBV14, the J call TRBJ2-1; 9 bases match TRBD2. Germline CDR1 SGHDN, CDR2 FVKESK. With 0 bases clipped from V and 6 bases from J, the junction kept 6 bases outside the gene matches. This CDR3 spans 16 amino acids. The CDR3 DNA follows: TGTGCCAGCAGCCAAGAATTCCAGCGGGGGGCCAATGAGCAGTTCTTC. Amino acids: CASSQEFQRGANEQFF.

In this sample, this clonotype turned up a few times. This rearrangement joins TRBV15 to TRBJ2-5; D is ambiguous. The CDR3 length is 14 residues. The germline CDR1 and CDR2 sequences are LNHNV and YYDKDF (reference sequence). V was pared by 0 bases and J by 5 bases, with 10 bases between. The CDR3 loop is CATSREVGKETQYF. The CDR3 DNA is TGTGCCACCAGCAGAGAGGTGGGAAAGGAGACCCAGTACTTC.

The chain joins TRBV11-2 to TRBJ1-4, with TRBD1 matching 10 bases. CDR3 size: 14 residues. Germline CDR1 is SGHAT and CDR2 is FQNNGV. V shed 5 bases and J 6 bases; nucleotides not matched to a gene: 3. The CDR3 DNA reads as TGTGCCAGCAGCCGGGACAGGGGAGATGAAAAACTGTTTTTT. Translated, it gives CASSRDRGDEKLFF.

This chain links TRBV7-6 with TRBJ2-2; D is ambiguous. The CDR3 is 14 residues long. V shed 6 bases and J shed 4 bases, with 12 bases lying between them. The germline CDR1 and CDR2 sequences are SGHVS and FNYEAQ. The CDR3 region has the DNA TGTGCCAGCAGGTCCCCGCGCGGCACCGGGGAGCTGTTTTTT. Encoded protein: CASRSPRGTGELFF.